This is a list of T cell receptor beta chains from one sample in a study of identical twins. TCRdb re-analysed the 5' RACE reads in MiXCR, keeping a single row per CDR3 protein. The table shows roughly 690,000 distinct CDR3 sequences, with around 20% occurring only once. The same specimen was also included in a second study, on T cells expressing NK-cell markers.

The specimen sequenced was PBMCs. These receptors all come from a woman aged 18-29 years in good health. CDR3s include the opening cysteine and the closing phenylalanine or tryptophan. The order of the fields is V gene, J gene, clone size, D gene, CDR3 protein, CDR3 DNA. The D gene is left open where the match is weak. Rows may omit the clone size; those that give it use once, few, many or a size class.

>TRBV9|TRBJ1-2|NA|NA
CASSPFLGGIGYTF
TGTGCCAGCAGCCCCTTCCTTGGGGGCATCGGCTACACCTTC
>TRBV6-4|TRBJ2-1|many|TRBD2
CASSKRDLSSSYNEQFF
TGTGCCAGCAGTAAGCGGGACCTCTCGAGCTCCTACAATGAGCAGTTCTTC
>TRBV20-1|TRBJ2-5|few|NA
CSARDPWGETQYF
TGCAGTGCTAGAGATCCCTGGGGGGAGACCCAGTACTTC
>TRBV29-1|TRBJ2-7|many|TRBD1
CSVGQGKYEQYF
TGCAGCGTTGGACAGGGAAAGTACGAGCAGTACTTC
>TRBV12-3/TRBV12-4|TRBJ2-5|NA|NA
CASSYGSRETQYF
TGTGCCAGCAGTTACGGGAGTCGTGAGACCCAGTACTTC
>TRBV7-6|TRBJ2-7|few|NA
CASSSHHTYEQYF
TGTGCCAGCAGCTCCCATCATACATACGAGCAGTACTTC
>TRBV14|TRBJ1-1|few|NA
CASSQASTANTEAFF
TGTGCCAGCAGCCAAGCCTCGACAGCGAACACTGAAGCTTTCTTT
>TRBV10-3|TRBJ2-7|NA|NA
CAISGGRTGLEQYF
TGTGCCATCAGTGGAGGTCGGACGGGGCTCGAGCAGTACTTC
>TRBV5-1|TRBJ2-1|few|NA
CASSLEDVGTEQFF
TGCGCCAGCAGCTTGGAGGACGTCGGTACTGAGCAGTTCTTC
>TRBV12-3/TRBV12-4|TRBJ2-3|few|NA
CASKGETDTQYF
TGTGCCAGCAAAGGGGAAACAGATACGCAGTATTTT
>TRBV6-1|TRBJ2-1|many|NA
CASSPYGGRNNEQFF
TGTGCCAGCAGTCCATACGGAGGAAGAAACAATGAGCAGTTCTTC
>TRBV20-1|TRBJ2-2|NA|NA
CSARDPAGSARELFF
TGCAGTGCTAGAGATCCCGCAGGGAGTGCCCGGGAGCTGTTTTTT
>TRBV12-3/TRBV12-4|TRBJ1-6|once|TRBD1
CASSIINRGASYNSPLHF
TGTGCCAGCAGCATTATCAACAGGGGAGCCTCCTATAATTCACCCCTCCACTTT
>TRBV6-5|TRBJ1-6|few|NA
CASSYGLISGGSPLHF
TGTGCCAGCAGTTACGGCCTTATCTCTGGTGGTTCACCCCTCCACTTT
>TRBV20-1|TRBJ2-7|many|NA
CSARGYDEQYF
TGCAGTGCTAGGGGGTACGACGAGCAGTACTTC
>TRBV5-1|TRBJ2-3|NA|NA
CASSPGELKTDTQYF
TGCGCCAGCAGCCCAGGAGAGTTGAAGACAGATACGCAGTATTTT
>TRBV12-3/TRBV12-4|TRBJ2-7|few|NA
CASSLRQIGHEQYF
TGTGCCAGCAGTTTAAGACAGATAGGCCACGAGCAGTACTTC
>TRBV18|TRBJ2-7|NA|NA
CASSPQVTEQYF
TGTGCCAGCTCACCACAAGTTACCGAGCAGTACTTC
>TRBV5-1|TRBJ2-1|NA|TRBD2
CASSAMTSGGNNEQFF
TGCGCCAGCAGCGCGATGACTAGCGGGGGGAACAATGAGCAGTTCTTC
>TRBV10-3|TRBJ2-5|NA|NA
CAISHPTAGETQYF
TGTGCCATCAGTCACCCGACAGCCGGCGAGACCCAGTACTTC
>TRBV12-3/TRBV12-4|TRBJ1-2|few|NA
CAYSLGGFYGYTF
TGTGCCTACAGCTTAGGGGGATTCTATGGCTACACCTTC
>TRBV5-1|TRBJ1-1|NA|NA
CASSLEDREKAFF
TGCGCCAGCAGCTTGGAGGACCGGGAAAAAGCTTTCTTT
>TRBV20-1|TRBJ2-1|NA|NA
CSASSRSSEAYNEQFF
TGCAGTGCTAGCTCAAGGTCTAGCGAAGCCTACAATGAGCAGTTCTTC
>TRBV30|TRBJ2-7|NA|TRBD1
CAWSGQGDYEQYF
TGTGCCTGGAGTGGACAGGGCGACTACGAGCAGTACTTC
>TRBV20-1|TRBJ2-5|NA|TRBD1
CSARQTGERETQYF
TGCAGTGCTAGACAGACAGGGGAAAGAGAGACCCAGTACTTC
>TRBV6-1|TRBJ2-2|few|NA
CASGTFNTGELFF
TGTGCCAGCGGGACTTTCAACACCGGGGAGCTGTTTTTT
>TRBV20-1|TRBJ2-1|many|NA
CSASRGQDYNEQFF
TGCAGTGCCTCACGCGGTCAGGACTACAATGAGCAGTTCTTC
>TRBV12-3/TRBV12-4|TRBJ1-2|NA|NA
CASSLGAGVYGYTF
TGTGCCAGCAGCTTAGGCGCAGGCGTCTATGGCTACACCTTC
>TRBV12-5|TRBJ2-5|NA|NA
CASAGQKETQYF
TGTGCTAGTGCAGGGCAGAAGGAGACCCAGTACTTC
>TRBV2|TRBJ1-1|many|NA
CASRGQPNTEAFF
TGTGCCAGCAGAGGACAGCCAAACACTGAAGCTTTCTTT
>TRBV20-1|TRBJ2-3|few|TRBD2
CSAISGRGTDTQYF
TGCAGTGCTATAAGCGGGAGAGGTACAGATACGCAGTATTTT
>TRBV10-3|TRBJ2-1|few|TRBD2
CAIAGEVSYNEQFF
TGTGCCATCGCGGGGGAAGTGTCCTACAATGAGCAGTTCTTC
>TRBV27|TRBJ2-6|NA|TRBD1
CASSPGTGDSGANVLTF
TGTGCCAGCAGTCCCGGGACAGGGGACTCTGGGGCCAACGTCCTGACTTTC
>TRBV5-1|TRBJ2-7|once|NA
CASSVGQPNIDEQYF
TGCGCCAGCAGCGTCGGACAGCCAAATATCGACGAGCAGTACTTC
>TRBV20-1|TRBJ1-1|NA|NA
CSARGSAWSTEAFF
TGCAGTGCTAGGGGCTCCGCCTGGAGCACTGAAGCTTTCTTT
>TRBV5-1|TRBJ2-1|many|TRBD2
CASRSTSGSSYNEQFF
TGCGCCAGCAGGTCGACTAGCGGGAGCTCCTACAATGAGCAGTTCTTC
>TRBV7-9|TRBJ2-1|few|NA
CASSSTILYNEQFF
TGTGCCAGCAGCTCGACTATCCTATACAATGAGCAGTTCTTC